The text below deals with one TCR beta chain. The data originate from a study of blood T cell repertoires in COVID-19. Sequenced by immunoSEQ multiplex PCR; TCRdb stores in-frame clones only, minus some. Counted here are 350,000 to 450,000 clones, about 85% occurring once; the ten biggest clones make up roughly 3.9%. Germline loops: CDR1 SGHTA, CDR2 FQGTGA. This CDR3 is built from 15 residues. After removal of 5 bases from V and 4 bases from J, the junction contained 9 bases not matched to a gene. The rearrangement joins TRBV7-3 to TRBJ1-2; 8 bases line up with TRBD1. Sequencing was done on a sample of peripheral blood. The sequence was collected from a woman younger than 35 with acute or convalescent COVID-19. The CDR3 region is CASSAGQGGSYGYTF. CDR3 sequence (DNA): TGTGCCAGCAGCGCCGGACAGGGAGGGTCCTATGGCTACACCTTC.